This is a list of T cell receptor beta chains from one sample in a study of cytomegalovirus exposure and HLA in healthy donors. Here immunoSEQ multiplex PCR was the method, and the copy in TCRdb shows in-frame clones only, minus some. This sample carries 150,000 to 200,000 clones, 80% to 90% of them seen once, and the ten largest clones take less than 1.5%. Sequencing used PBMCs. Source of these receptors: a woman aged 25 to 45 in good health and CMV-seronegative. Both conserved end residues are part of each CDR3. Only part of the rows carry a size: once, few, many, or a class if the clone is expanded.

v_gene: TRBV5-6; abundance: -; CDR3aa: CASSLLLTGTYEQYF
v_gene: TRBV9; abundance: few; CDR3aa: CASSPSWDNSYEQYF
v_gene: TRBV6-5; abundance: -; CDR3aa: CASSPDRSPNEKLFF
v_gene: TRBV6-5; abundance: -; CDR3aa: CASRRDRADGYTF
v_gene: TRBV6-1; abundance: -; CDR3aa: CASTFDRVTYNEQFF
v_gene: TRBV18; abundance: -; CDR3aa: CASSPRTGKGYTF
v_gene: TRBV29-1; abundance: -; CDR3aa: CSVEEQLEQYF
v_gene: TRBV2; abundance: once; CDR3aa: CASRGRRGQETQYF
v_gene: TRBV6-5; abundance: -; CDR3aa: CASSSPGTYEQYF
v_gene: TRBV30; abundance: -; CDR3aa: CAWRYGQSYEQYF
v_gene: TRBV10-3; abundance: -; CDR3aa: CAISESTRTNRNTIYF
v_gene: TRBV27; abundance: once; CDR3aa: CASKTSGTSAFYEQYF
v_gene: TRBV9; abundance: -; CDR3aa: CASSPGLNKQFF
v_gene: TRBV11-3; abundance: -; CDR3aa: CASSPGTGQETQYF
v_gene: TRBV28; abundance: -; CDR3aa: CASSFLDRDNGYTF
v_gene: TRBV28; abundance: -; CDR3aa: CASSPPNSPLHF
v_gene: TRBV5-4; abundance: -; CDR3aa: CASSLDGGAGGEQFF
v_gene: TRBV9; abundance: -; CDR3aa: CASSVAVDTEAFF
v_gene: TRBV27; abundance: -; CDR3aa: CASSLGPLYEQYF
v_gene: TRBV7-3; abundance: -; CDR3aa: CASSFSGGPPNEQFF
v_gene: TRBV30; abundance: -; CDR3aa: CACHPTAGRNEQFF
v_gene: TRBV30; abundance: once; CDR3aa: CAWSAYRGLAKNIQYF
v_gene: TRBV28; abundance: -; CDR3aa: CASRQDPTGELFF
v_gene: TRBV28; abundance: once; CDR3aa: CASSPSGGFYNSPLHF
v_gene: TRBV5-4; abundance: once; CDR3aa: CASSSMVEQYF
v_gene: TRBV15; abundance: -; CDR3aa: CATRRDRNNSPLHF